This section outlines one TCR beta chain sequence together with its context. Its antigen is not identified. This specimen comes from a study of blood T cells in healthy people across ages. The wider study: About one barcoded beta molecule was captured per two T cells (by template switching).

Alongside a J-beta primer mix, a sample-barcoded 5' primer served in a second PCR lasting about 6 to 12 cycles. TCRdb re-derived calls from the 5' RACE reads in MiXCR, one entry per CDR3 protein. The sample has about 670,000 distinct CDR3 sequences; approximately 40% are singletons. The CDR3 is 16 amino acids. The germline CDR1 and CDR2 sequences are ENHRY and SYGVKD. With V trimmed by 0 bases and J by 7 bases, 3 bases remained unmatched. Study-level results: CMV status of donors was not determined, possibly confounding expanded clonotype changes. TCR beta diversity per million T cells fell roughly linearly with age. More naive CD4+ cells and higher diversity marked long-lived donors relative to aged donors.

The source material was blood. J is TRBJ2-1 and V is TRBV10-3; 13 bases align to TRBD2. The receptor was derived from an elderly man in good health. CDR3 residues: CAISESGTSGTNEQFF. The CDR3 nucleotides are TGTGCCATCAGTGAGTCGGGGACTAGCGGGACGAATGAGCAGTTCTTC.